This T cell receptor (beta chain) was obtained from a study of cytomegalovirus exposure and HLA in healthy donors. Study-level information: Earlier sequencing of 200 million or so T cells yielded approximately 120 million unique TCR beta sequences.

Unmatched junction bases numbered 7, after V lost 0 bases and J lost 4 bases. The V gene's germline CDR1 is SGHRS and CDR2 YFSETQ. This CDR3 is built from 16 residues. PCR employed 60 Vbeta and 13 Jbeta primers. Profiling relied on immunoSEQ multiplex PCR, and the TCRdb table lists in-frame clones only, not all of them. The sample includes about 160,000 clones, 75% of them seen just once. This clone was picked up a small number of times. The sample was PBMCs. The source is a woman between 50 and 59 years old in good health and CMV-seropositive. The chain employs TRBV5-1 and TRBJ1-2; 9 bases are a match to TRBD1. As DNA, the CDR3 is TGCGCCAGCAGCTTGGCACCGGGACAGGGAGGCTATGGCTACACCTTC. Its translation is CASSLAPGQGGYGYTF.